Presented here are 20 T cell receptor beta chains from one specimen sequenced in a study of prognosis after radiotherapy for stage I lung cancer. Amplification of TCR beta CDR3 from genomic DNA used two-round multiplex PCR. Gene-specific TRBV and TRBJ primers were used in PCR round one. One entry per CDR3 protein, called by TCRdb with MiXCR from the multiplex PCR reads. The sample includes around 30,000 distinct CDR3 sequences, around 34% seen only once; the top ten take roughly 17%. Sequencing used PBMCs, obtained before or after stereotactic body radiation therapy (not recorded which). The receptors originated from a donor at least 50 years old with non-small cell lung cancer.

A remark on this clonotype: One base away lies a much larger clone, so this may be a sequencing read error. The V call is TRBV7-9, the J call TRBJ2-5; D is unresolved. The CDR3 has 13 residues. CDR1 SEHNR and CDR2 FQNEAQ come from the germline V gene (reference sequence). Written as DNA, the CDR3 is TGTGCCAGCAGCTTAGGGCACCAAGATACCCAGTACTTC. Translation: CASSLGHQDTQYF.

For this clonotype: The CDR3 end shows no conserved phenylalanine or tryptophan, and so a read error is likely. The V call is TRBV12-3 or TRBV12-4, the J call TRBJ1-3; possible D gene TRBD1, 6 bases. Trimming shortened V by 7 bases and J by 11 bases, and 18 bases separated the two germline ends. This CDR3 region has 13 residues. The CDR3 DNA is TGTGCCAGCACCATCCAACAGGGAGTGCCCATATATCTT. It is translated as CASTIQQGVPIYL.

Here the CDR3 DNA reads TGTGCCAGCAGTTCCTCGTGGACACAGGGGTTAGGCTACACCTTC. It translates to CASSSSWTQGLGYTF. The chain uses TRBV6-5 and TRBJ1-2; 7 nucleotides line up with TRBD1. There are 15 residues in the CDR3. Germline values: CDR1 MNHEY, CDR2 SVGAGI. V lost 4 bases, J lost 8 bases, and 13 bases stayed unmatched.

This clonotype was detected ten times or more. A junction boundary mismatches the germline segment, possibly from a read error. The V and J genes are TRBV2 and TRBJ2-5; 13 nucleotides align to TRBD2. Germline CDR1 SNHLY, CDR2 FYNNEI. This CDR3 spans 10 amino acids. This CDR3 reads CATTSGRACF. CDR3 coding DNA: TGTGCCACCACTAGCGGGAGGGCCTGCTTC.

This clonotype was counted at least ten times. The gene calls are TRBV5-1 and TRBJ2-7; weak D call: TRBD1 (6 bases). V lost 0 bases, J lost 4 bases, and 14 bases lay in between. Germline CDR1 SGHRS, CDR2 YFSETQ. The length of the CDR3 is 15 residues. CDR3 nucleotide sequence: TGCGCCAGCAGCTTGGCCCCGGACAGTCCTTACGAGCAGTACTTC. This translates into CASSLAPDSPYEQYF.

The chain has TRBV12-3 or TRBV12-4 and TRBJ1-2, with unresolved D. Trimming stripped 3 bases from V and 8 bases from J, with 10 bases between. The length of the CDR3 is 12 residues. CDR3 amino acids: CASSFRRFGYTF. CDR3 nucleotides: TGTGCCAGCAGTTTCCGAAGATTCGGCTACACCTTC.

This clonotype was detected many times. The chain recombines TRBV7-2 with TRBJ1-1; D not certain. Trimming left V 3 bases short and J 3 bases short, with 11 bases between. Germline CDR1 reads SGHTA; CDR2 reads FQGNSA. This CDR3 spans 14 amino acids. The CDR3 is CASSFSRRDTEAFF. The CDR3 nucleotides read TGTGCCAGCAGCTTCTCCCGGAGGGACACTGAAGCTTTCTTT. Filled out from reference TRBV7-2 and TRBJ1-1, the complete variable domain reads GAGVSQSPSNKVTEKGKDVELRCDPISGHTALYWYRQSLGQGLEFLIYFQGNSAPDKSGLPSDRFSAERTGGSVSTLTIQRTQQEDSAVYLCASSFSRRDTEAFFGQGTRLTVV.

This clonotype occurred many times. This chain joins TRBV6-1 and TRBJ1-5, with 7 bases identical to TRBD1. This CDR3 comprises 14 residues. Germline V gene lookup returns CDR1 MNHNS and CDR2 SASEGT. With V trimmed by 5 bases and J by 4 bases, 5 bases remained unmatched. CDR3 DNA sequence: TGTGCCAGCAGTACCAGGGGGTCAAATCAGCCCCAGCATTTT. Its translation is CASSTRGSNQPQHF.

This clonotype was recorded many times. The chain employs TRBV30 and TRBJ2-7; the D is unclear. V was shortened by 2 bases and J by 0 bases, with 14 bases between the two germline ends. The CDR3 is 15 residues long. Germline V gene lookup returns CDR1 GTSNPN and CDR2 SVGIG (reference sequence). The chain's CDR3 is CAWSLGLLISYEQYF. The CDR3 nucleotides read TGTGCCTGGAGTCTGGGCCTACTTATCTCCTACGAGCAGTACTTC. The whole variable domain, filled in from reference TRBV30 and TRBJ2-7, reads SQTIHQWPATLVQPVGSPLSLECTVEGTSNPNLYWYRQAAGRGLQLLFYSVGIGQISSEVPQNLSASRPQDRQFILSSKKLLLSDSGFYLCAWSLGLLISYEQYFGPGTRLTVT.

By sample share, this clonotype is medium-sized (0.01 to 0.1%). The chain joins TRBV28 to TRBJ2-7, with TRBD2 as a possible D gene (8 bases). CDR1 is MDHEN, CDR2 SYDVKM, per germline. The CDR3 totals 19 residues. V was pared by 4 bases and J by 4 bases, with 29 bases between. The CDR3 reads CASSSYRGGSGSPGYEQYF. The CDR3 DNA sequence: TGTGCCAGCAGTTCCTACAGGGGTGGAAGCGGGAGCCCGGGATACGAGCAGTACTTC. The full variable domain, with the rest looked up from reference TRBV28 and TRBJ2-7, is DVKVTQSSRYLVKRTGEKVFLECVQDMDHENMFWYRQDPGLGLRLIYFSYDVKMKEKGDIPEGYSVSREKKERFSLILESASTNQTSMYLCASSSYRGGSGSPGYEQYFGPGTRLTVT.

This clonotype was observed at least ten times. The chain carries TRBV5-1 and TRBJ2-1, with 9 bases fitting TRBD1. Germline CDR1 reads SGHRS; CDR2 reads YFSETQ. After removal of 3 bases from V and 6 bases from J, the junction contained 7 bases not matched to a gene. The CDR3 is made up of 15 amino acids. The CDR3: CASSSGQGMSNEQFF. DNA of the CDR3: TGCGCCAGCAGCTCCGGACAGGGGATGTCCAATGAGCAGTTCTTC.

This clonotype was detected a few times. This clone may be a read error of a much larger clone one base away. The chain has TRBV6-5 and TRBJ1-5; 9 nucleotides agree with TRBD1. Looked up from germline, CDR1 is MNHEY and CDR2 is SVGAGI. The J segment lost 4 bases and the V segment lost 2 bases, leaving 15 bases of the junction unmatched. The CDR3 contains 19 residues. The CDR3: CASSYLSGTGTTGNQPQHF. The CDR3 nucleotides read TGTGCCAGCAGTTACCTATCCGGGACAGGGACTACCGGAAATCAGCCCCAGCATTTT.

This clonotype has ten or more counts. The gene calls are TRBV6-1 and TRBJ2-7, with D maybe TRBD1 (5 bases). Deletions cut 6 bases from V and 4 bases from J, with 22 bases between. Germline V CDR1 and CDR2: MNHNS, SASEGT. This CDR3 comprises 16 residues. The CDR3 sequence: CASRSPSTGQTYEQYF. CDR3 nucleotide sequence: TGTGCCAGCAGATCCCCCTCTACAGGCCAGACATACGAGCAGTACTTC.

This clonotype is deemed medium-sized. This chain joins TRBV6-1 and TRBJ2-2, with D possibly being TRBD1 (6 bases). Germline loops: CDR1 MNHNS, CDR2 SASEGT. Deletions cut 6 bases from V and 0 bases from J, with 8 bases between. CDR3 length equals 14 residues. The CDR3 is CASRRGSNTGELFF. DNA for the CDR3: TGTGCCAGCAGAAGGGGGTCGAACACCGGGGAGCTGTTTTTT.

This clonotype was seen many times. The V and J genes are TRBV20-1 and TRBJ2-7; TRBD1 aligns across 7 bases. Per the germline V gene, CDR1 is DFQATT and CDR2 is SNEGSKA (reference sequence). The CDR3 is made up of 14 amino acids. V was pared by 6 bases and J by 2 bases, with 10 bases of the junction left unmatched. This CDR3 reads CSAGTALNAYEQYF. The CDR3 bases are TGCAGTGCGGGGACAGCACTTAACGCCTACGAGCAGTACTTC.

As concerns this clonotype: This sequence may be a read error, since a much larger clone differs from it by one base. For the CDR3, the DNA is TGTGCCAGCGAGATGGAACAGCTCCTGCAAGAGACCCAGTACTTC. Residues: CASEMEQLLQETQYF. This chain connects TRBV11-3 to TRBJ2-5; D uncertain. Germline loops: CDR1 SGHNT, CDR2 YENEEA. Trimming cost V 8 bases and J 2 bases, with 18 bases left between them. The length of the CDR3 is 15 residues. Variable domain in full (rest from reference TRBV11-3 and TRBJ2-5): EAGVVQSPRYKIIEKKQPVAFWCNPISGHNTLYWYLQNLGQGPELLIRYENEEAVDDSQLPKDRFSAERLKGVDSTLKIQPAELGDSAVYLCASEMEQLLQETQYFGPGTRLLVL.

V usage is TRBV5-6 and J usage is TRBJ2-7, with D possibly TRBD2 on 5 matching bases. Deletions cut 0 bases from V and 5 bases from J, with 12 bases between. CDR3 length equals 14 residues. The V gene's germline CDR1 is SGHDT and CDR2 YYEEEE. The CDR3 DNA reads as TGTGCCAGCAGCTTGGGACTACGTGGCCACGAGCAGTACTTC. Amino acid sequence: CASSLGLRGHEQYF.

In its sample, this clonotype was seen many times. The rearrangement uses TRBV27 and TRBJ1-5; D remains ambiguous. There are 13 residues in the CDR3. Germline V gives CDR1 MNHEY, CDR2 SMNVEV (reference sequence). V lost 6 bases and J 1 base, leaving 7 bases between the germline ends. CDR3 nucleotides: TGTGCCAGCAGCCGACGGAGCAATCAGCCCCAGCATTTT. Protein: CASSRRSNQPQHF.

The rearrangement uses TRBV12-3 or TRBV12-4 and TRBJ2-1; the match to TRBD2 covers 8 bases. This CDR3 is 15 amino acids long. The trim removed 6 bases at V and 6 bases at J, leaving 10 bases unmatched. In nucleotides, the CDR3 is TGTGCCAGCAGCTTACGGGGGGGACTCGGCAATGAGCAGTTCTTC. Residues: CASSLRGGLGNEQFF.

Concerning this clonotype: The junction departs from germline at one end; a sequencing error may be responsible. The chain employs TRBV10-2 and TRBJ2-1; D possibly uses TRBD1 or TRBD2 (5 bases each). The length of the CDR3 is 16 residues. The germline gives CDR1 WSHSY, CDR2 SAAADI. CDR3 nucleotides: TGCGTCAGCAGTGAGGGGCAGCTTTTTACCCCCAATGAGCAGTTCTTC. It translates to CVSSEGQLFTPNEQFF.